Below, one T cell receptor beta chain is given with its context. CDR3 length: 13 amino acids. V was pared by 5 bases and J by 7 bases, with 6 bases of the junction left unmatched. In germline, CDR1 is SGHVS, CDR2 FNYEAQ. Produced via immunoSEQ multiplex PCR; TCRdb's table is partial and in-frame only. Of more than 65,000 clones in the sample, over 95% are singletons; the top ten hold approximately 0.41%. These data originate in a study of technical replicates of blood from a handful of donors. The sequenced sample consisted of T cells isolated from PBMCs. The clonotype originates from a human donor in good health. This chain links TRBV7-6 with TRBJ2-5; 8 bases are shared with TRBD1. The CDR3 loop reads CASSPGQAATQYF. CDR3 sequence (DNA): TGTGCCAGCAGCCCGGGACAGGCGGCGACCCAGTACTTC.